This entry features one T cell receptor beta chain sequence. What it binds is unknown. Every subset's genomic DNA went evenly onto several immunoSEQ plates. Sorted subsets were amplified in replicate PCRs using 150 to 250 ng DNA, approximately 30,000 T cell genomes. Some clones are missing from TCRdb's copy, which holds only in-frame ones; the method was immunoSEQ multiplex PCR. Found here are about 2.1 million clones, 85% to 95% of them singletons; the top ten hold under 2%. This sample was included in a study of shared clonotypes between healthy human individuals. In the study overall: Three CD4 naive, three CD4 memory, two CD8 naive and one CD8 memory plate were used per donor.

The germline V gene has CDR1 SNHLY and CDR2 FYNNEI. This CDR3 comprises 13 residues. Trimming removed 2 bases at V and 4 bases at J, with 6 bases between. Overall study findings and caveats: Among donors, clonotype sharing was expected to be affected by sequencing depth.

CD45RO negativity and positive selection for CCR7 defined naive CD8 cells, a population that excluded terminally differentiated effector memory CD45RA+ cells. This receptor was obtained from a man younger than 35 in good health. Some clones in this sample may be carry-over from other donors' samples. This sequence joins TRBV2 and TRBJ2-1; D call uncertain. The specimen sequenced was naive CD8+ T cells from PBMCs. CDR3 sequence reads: CASSERLYNEQFF. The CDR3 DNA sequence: TGTGCCAGCAGTGAAAGACTTTACAATGAGCAGTTCTTC.